The 32 T cell receptor beta chains in this list originate from one sample, sequenced in a study of CD4 T cells in relation to SARS-CoV-2 and coronaviruses. Clones were sequenced by immunoSEQ multiplex PCR, and TCRdb holds only the in-frame ones, with some missing. The data show about 56,000 clones, with about 92% seen just once and around 0.43% held by the top ten. Source material: naive CD4+ T cells from PBMCs. Subset defined: naive CD4+ T cells isolated by negative enrichment. Source of these receptors: an adult with COVID-19.

The rearrangement joins TRBV5-6 to TRBJ1-1; D is uncertain. This CDR3 contains 15 residues. V dropped 2 bases and J dropped 4 bases, with 15 bases sitting between them. Germline loops: CDR1 SGHDT, CDR2 YYEEEE. The chain's CDR3 is CASSFVWGGGTEAFF. The CDR3 bases are TGTGCCAGCAGCTTCGTTTGGGGAGGTGGCACTGAAGCTTTCTTT.

J is TRBJ2-1 and V is TRBV29-1; 11 nucleotides agree with TRBD1. The V segment lost 4 bases and the J segment 5 bases; nucleotides outside the gene matches: 4. Germline assignment: CDR1 SQVTM and CDR2 ANQGSEA. The length of the CDR3 is 14 residues. The CDR3 loop reads CSVADRGRNNEQFF. The CDR3 DNA sequence: TGCAGCGTTGCGGACAGGGGGCGGAACAATGAGCAGTTCTTC.

This chain links TRBV25-1 with TRBJ1-2; TRBD1 aligns across 7 bases. Per germline, CDR1 MGHDK and CDR2 SYGVNS. This CDR3 spans 17 amino acids. Trimming took 2 bases from V and 7 from J; bases not matched to a gene: 16. The CDR3: CASSEPGILQGLRGYTF. In nucleotides, the CDR3 is TGTGCCAGCAGTGAACCGGGGATCTTACAGGGGCTTCGTGGCTACACCTTC.

V usage is TRBV6-2 or TRBV6-3 and J usage is TRBJ2-5; 9 bases fit TRBD1. Germline V gene sequence: CDR1 MNHEY, CDR2 SVGEGT. V gave up 2 bases and J gave up 9 bases; unmatched junction bases: 1. This CDR3 spans 12 amino acids. The CDR3 DNA reads TGTGCCAGCAGTTACAGGACAGGGGCCCAGTACTTC. Residues: CASSYRTGAQYF.

The J gene is TRBJ2-2, the V gene TRBV7-2; no clear D gene. V shed 5 bases and J shed 6 bases, with 13 bases lying between them. This CDR3 has 14 amino acids. CDR1 and CDR2 (germline): SGHTA, FQGNSA. The DNA of the CDR3 is TGTGCCAGCAGCAGATCCTTTGGCGCCGGGGAGCTGTTTTTT. Translated: CASSRSFGAGELFF. The complete variable domain, with remaining parts taken from reference TRBV7-2 and TRBJ2-2, reads GAGVSQSPSNKVTEKGKDVELRCDPISGHTALYWYRQSLGQGLEFLIYFQGNSAPDKSGLPSDRFSAERTGGSVSTLTIQRTQQEDSAVYLCASSRSFGAGELFFGEGSRLTVL.

The chain carries TRBV25-1 and TRBJ1-2, with TRBD1 as a possible D gene (6 bases). The CDR3 runs to 14 residues. Trimming left V 0 bases short and J 6 bases short, with 11 bases between. The V gene's germline CDR1 is MGHDK and CDR2 SYGVNS. This chain's CDR3 is CASSEYWDKNGYTF. Here the CDR3 DNA reads TGTGCCAGCAGTGAATATTGGGACAAGAATGGCTACACCTTC.

The CDR3 spells CASSFTSVTGELFF. In DNA form, the CDR3 reads TGCGCCAGCAGCTTCACTAGCGTAACCGGGGAGCTGTTTTTT. V gene TRBV5-1 combines with J gene TRBJ2-2, with TRBD2 matching over 7 bases. V gave up 2 bases and J gave up 5 bases; unmatched junction bases: 3. This CDR3 comprises 14 residues. Germline values: CDR1 SGHRS, CDR2 YFSETQ.

This chain connects TRBV6-2 or TRBV6-3 to TRBJ2-1, with D unclear. V was pared by 5 bases and J by 10 bases, with 24 bases between. Germline V gene sequence: CDR1 MNHEY, CDR2 SVGEGT. The length of the CDR3 is 16 residues. The CDR3 coding sequence is TGTGCCAGCAGTCTGGCAGGATCCCAGAATCACGGGGAGCAGTTCTTC. As protein: CASSLAGSQNHGEQFF.

The J gene is TRBJ1-2, the V gene TRBV7-2; tentatively, D is TRBD1 (5 bases). There are 14 residues in the CDR3. Germline CDR1 is SGHTA and CDR2 is FQGNSA. Trimming pared 5 bases from V and 3 bases from J, leaving 13 bases between. The CDR3 sequence: CASSRPDIYYGYTF. CDR3 coding DNA: TGTGCCAGCAGCCGCCCGGACATTTACTATGGCTACACCTTC.

CDR3 DNA: TGTGCCAGCAGCTTGGCCGGACAGGGGTTCCAAAAACTGTTTTTT. This codes for CASSLAGQGFQKLFF. This chain links TRBV5-4 with TRBJ1-4; 9 bases map to TRBD1. V was pared by 0 bases and J by 9 bases, with 6 bases of the junction left unmatched. The CDR3 spans 15 residues. Germline V CDR1 and CDR2: SGHNT, YYREEE (reference sequence).

The V and J genes are TRBV28 and TRBJ2-1, with 12 bases identical to TRBD2. The CDR3 is 15 amino acids. The germline V gene has CDR1 MDHEN and CDR2 SYDVKM. V trimming: 5 bases; J trimming: 5 bases; junction bases outside the gene matches: 4. The chain's CDR3 is CASSELAGGNNEQFF. The CDR3 DNA follows: TGTGCCAGCAGTGAGCTAGCGGGAGGGAACAATGAGCAGTTCTTC.

The CDR3 bases are TGCGCCAGCAGCCAAGAAGGGATAACTAGCGGGAAAAACATTCAGTACTTC. Translation gives CASSQEGITSGKNIQYF. This chain links TRBV4-1 with TRBJ2-4; 9 bases match TRBD2. Germline V CDR1 and CDR2: MGHRA, YSYEKL. V shed 0 bases and J 4 bases; nucleotides not matched to a gene: 7. The CDR3 is made up of 17 amino acids.

This chain connects TRBV21-1 to TRBJ2-1; the table's TRBD2 call for D was not verified on the DNA. TRBV21-1 is a listed pseudogene. This CDR3 is built from 16 residues. For the CDR3, the DNA is TGTGCCAGCAGCAAACCTGCGGGACTCGAAAACAATGAGCAGTTCTTC. Its protein is CASSKPAGLENNEQFF.

This chain connects TRBV2 to TRBJ2-5; 16 positions agree with TRBD2. CDR1 is SNHLY and CDR2 is FYNNEI in the germline V gene. This CDR3 spans 16 amino acids. Losses at the gene ends were 7 bases for V and 4 bases for J; bases not matched to a gene: 6. CDR3 in DNA: TGTGCCAGCAATCCGGGACTAGCGGGGGGGGGAGAGACCCAGTACTTC. It codes for CASNPGLAGGGETQYF.

This chain uses TRBV6-1 with TRBJ1-4, with a weak D call TRBD1 (5 bases). Trimming took 2 bases from V and 5 from J, leaving 15 bases between them. Germline loops: CDR1 MNHNS, CDR2 SASEGT. This CDR3 comprises 16 residues. CDR3 amino acids: CASSEYIRVSNEKLFF. The CDR3 nucleotides are TGTGCCAGCAGTGAATACATCAGGGTATCAAATGAAAAACTGTTTTTT.

V gene TRBV7-8 combines with J gene TRBJ2-7; D not resolved. Germline V gives CDR1 SGHVS, CDR2 FQNEAQ. The V end lost 2 bases, the J end lost 2 bases, and 10 bases lay between the germline ends. The CDR3 covers 14 residues. CDR3 loop: CASSLRSFAYEQYF. CDR3 in DNA: TGTGCCAGCAGCTTAAGGTCATTCGCCTACGAGCAGTACTTC. The full variable domain, completed using reference TRBV7-8 and TRBJ2-7, is GAGVSQSPRYKVAKRGQDVALRCDPISGHVSLFWYQQALGQGPEFLTYFQNEAQLDKSGLPSDRFFAERPEGSVSTLKIQRTQQEDSAVYLCASSLRSFAYEQYFGPGTRLTVT.

The chain recombines TRBV6-5 with TRBJ2-3; weak D call: TRBD1 (5 bases). This CDR3 region has 16 residues. CDR1 and CDR2 (germline): MNHEY, SVGAGI. The V gene lost 2 bases and the J gene lost 1 base, with 13 bases spanning the gap. DNA for the CDR3: TGTGCCAGCAGTTACGGTTCGGTGGGGCGCACAGATACGCAGTATTTT. Amino acids: CASSYGSVGRTDTQYF.

The chain recombines TRBV6-5 with TRBJ2-7; either TRBD1 or TRBD2 may fit D (5 bases each). The length of the CDR3 is 15 residues. Germline assignment: CDR1 MNHEY and CDR2 SVGAGI. The V end was cut by 6 bases, the J end by 1 base, with 16 bases between. The CDR3 DNA is TGTGCCAGCAGGACCGGGGCAGGCCCATCCTACGAGCAGTACTTC. Amino acid sequence: CASRTGAGPSYEQYF.

The chain links TRBV2 to TRBJ2-3; 10 bases line up with TRBD2. CDR3 size: 15 residues. Germline V gene sequence: CDR1 SNHLY, CDR2 FYNNEI. The V gene end was trimmed by 7 bases and the J gene end by 0 bases; junction bases not matched to a gene: 4. The CDR3 protein is CASKTSGSSTDTQYF. CDR3 sequence (DNA): TGTGCCAGCAAGACTAGCGGGTCAAGCACAGATACGCAGTATTTT. Supplemented by reference TRBV2 and TRBJ2-3, the full variable domain reads EPEVTQTPSHQVTQMGQEVILRCVPISNHLYFYWYRQILGQKVEFLVSFYNNEISEKSEIFDDQFSVERPDGSNFTLKIRSTKLEDSAMYFCASKTSGSSTDTQYFGPGTRLTVL.

This clone is a singleton in its sample. CDR3 region: CASSSGQGRWGYTF. The CDR3 DNA reads as TGTGCCAGCAGCTCGGGACAGGGCCGCTGGGGCTACACCTTC. The chain joins TRBV7-2 to TRBJ1-2; 9 bases are shared with TRBD1. The germline V gene encodes CDR1 SGHTA and CDR2 FQGNSA. This CDR3 has 14 residues. The V gene end was trimmed by 4 bases and the J gene end by 8 bases; junction bases not matched to a gene: 8.

J is TRBJ1-5 and V is TRBV28; a possible D gene is TRBD1 (5 bases). Per the germline V gene, CDR1 is MDHEN and CDR2 is SYDVKM. This CDR3 region has 15 residues. Trimming removed 4 bases from V and 4 bases from J, with 14 bases in between. CDR3 sequence (DNA): TGTGCCAGCAGTTCCCGGAGGGGTGGAAATCAGCCCCAGCATTTT. Translation gives CASSSRRGGNQPQHF.

The genes are TRBV7-2 and TRBJ2-1; 9 bases are a match to TRBD1. The CDR3 is 14 amino acids. Trimming took 4 bases from V and 8 from J; bases not matched to a gene: 6. From germline, CDR1 is SGHTA and CDR2 FQGNSA. CDR3 region: CASSSGTGWDEQFF. DNA for the CDR3: TGTGCCAGCAGCTCTGGGACAGGGTGGGATGAGCAGTTCTTC.

V usage is TRBV9 and J usage is TRBJ2-7, with a tentative D call TRBD2 (6 bases). Looked up from germline, CDR1 is SGDLS and CDR2 is YYNGEE. Deletions cut 2 bases from V and 4 bases from J, with 13 bases between. CDR3 length: 14 residues. The CDR3 here is CASSVGEGTYEQYF. CDR3 nucleotides: TGTGCCAGCAGCGTGGGTGAGGGGACTTACGAGCAGTACTTC.

Only one count was recorded for this clone. The chain carries TRBV3-1 (or the pseudogene TRBV3-2) and TRBJ2-7; the D is unclear. Looked up from germline, CDR1 is LGHDT and CDR2 is YNNKEL (reference sequence). The CDR3 has 15 residues. Trimming cost V 4 bases and J 0 bases, with 13 bases left between them. Written as DNA, the CDR3 is TGTGCCAGCAGCCCAGCTGTGGGAAGCTCCTACGAGCAGTACTTC. It is translated as CASSPAVGSSYEQYF.

The chain is built from TRBV28 and TRBJ2-1; TRBD2 matches at 13 bases. The CDR3 runs to 17 residues. V was clipped by 5 bases and J by 3 bases; unmatched bases: 7. Germline loops: CDR1 MDHEN, CDR2 SYDVKM. The CDR3 DNA sequence: TGTGCCAGCAGTCCCCTAGGACTAGCGGGAGTCTACAATGAGCAGTTCTTC. Translated, it gives CASSPLGLAGVYNEQFF.

V usage is TRBV11-2 and J usage is TRBJ1-2; TRBD1 aligns across 8 bases. Trimming took 5 bases from V and 1 from J; bases not matched to a gene: 15. CDR1 SGHAT and CDR2 FQNNGV come from the germline V gene. This CDR3 contains 18 residues. In DNA, the CDR3 is TGTGCCAGCAGCGGGAGGGTGGCAGGGGGCAGTAATAACTATGGCTACACCTTC. It yields the protein CASSGRVAGGSNNYGYTF.

This chain connects TRBV14 to TRBJ2-1; 9 positions agree with TRBD2. The CDR3 contains 14 residues. Germline V gives CDR1 SGHDN, CDR2 FVKESK. After removal of 4 bases from V and 8 bases from J, the junction contained 6 bases not matched to a gene. The chain's CDR3 is CASSLRTSVDEQFF. In DNA form, the CDR3 reads TGTGCCAGCAGCCTACGGACTAGCGTGGATGAGCAGTTCTTC.

The chain carries TRBV28 and TRBJ2-4; 16 nucleotides line up with TRBD2. This CDR3 has 19 residues. Germline V gives CDR1 MDHEN, CDR2 SYDVKM. V was pared by 6 bases and J by 1 base, with 9 bases of the junction left unmatched. The CDR3 DNA is TGTGCCAGCAGGGACTCGGGACTAGCGGGAGGGAAGGCCAAAAACATTCAGTACTTC. Translating gives CASRDSGLAGGKAKNIQYF.

The gene calls are TRBV27 and TRBJ2-3; 8 bases match TRBD1. With 9 bases clipped from V and 0 bases from J, the junction kept 8 bases outside the gene matches. Germline V gene data show CDR1 as MNHEY and CDR2 as SMNVEV (reference sequence). The CDR3 is 15 residues long. CDR3 residues: CASRWDRTSTDTQYF. In DNA, the CDR3 is TGTGCCAGTCGGTGGGACAGGACTAGCACAGATACGCAGTATTTT.

CDR3 bases: TGTGCCAGCAGCAAGGGGCGTCGGTCTGAAGCTTTCTTT. Translating it yields CASSKGRRSEAFF. The rearrangement uses TRBV7-9 and TRBJ1-1; D is perhaps TRBD1 (5 bases). Germline CDR1 and CDR2: SEHNR and FQNEAQ (reference sequence). The CDR3 runs to 13 residues. V shed 5 bases and J shed 6 bases, with 13 bases lying between them.

This clone occurred once. The rearrangement joins TRBV5-1 to TRBJ2-7; D is tentatively TRBD1 or TRBD2 (5 bases each). Germline values: CDR1 SGHRS, CDR2 YFSETQ. This CDR3 has 13 amino acids. Trimming removed 4 bases from V and 6 bases from J, with 14 bases in between. The CDR3 sequence is CASSRPGTGEQYF. For the CDR3, the DNA is TGCGCCAGCAGCCGTCCGGGGACGGGCGAGCAGTACTTC.

The V gene is TRBV18, the J gene TRBJ2-2; 8 nucleotides align to TRBD1. The CDR3 consists of 15 residues. Per the germline V gene, CDR1 is KGHSH and CDR2 is LQKENI. V lost 3 bases, J lost 3 bases, and 3 bases stayed unmatched. Here the CDR3 reads CASSPRDRYTGELFF. The CDR3 region has the DNA TGTGCCAGCTCACCCCGGGACAGGTACACCGGGGAGCTGTTTTTT.